Listed here are 8 T cell receptor beta chains from one sample, sequenced in a study of T cell responses to AZD1222 COVID-19 vaccine. Generated by immunoSEQ multiplex PCR, the TCRdb table keeps only in-frame clones and is missing some. The table records 100,000 or so clones, about 89% of them present only once. The specimen comprised peripheral blood, sampled 28 days after the second AZD1222 dose. The receptors derive from an adult who received the AZD1222 COVID-19 vaccine.

The chain has TRBV7-2 and TRBJ2-1; no definite D call. The germline CDR1 and CDR2 sequences are SGHTA and FQGNSA. V was shortened by 1 base and J by 5 bases, with 6 bases between the two germline ends. The CDR3 sequence is 13 residues long. CDR3 DNA: TGTGCCAGCAGCTTAGATGGGCACAATGAGCAGTTCTTC. Its translation is CASSLDGHNEQFF.

V and J are TRBV7-2 and TRBJ1-1; D is possibly TRBD1 (5 bases). CDR1 is SGHTA, CDR2 FQGNSA, per germline. This CDR3 has 14 amino acids. Trimming removed 3 bases at V and 1 base at J, with 9 bases between. The CDR3 nucleotides are TGTGCCAGCAGCTTGAACGGGGGGAACACTGAAGCTTTCTTT. Protein sequence: CASSLNGGNTEAFF.

The rearrangement links TRBV27 to TRBJ1-5, with D unclear. Trimming shortened V by 6 bases and J by 0 bases, and 12 bases separated the two germline ends. CDR1 MNHEY and CDR2 SMNVEV come from the germline V gene (reference sequence). This CDR3 spans 15 amino acids. The CDR3 nucleotides read TGTGCCAGCAGCTCTTCTAGGGTTAGCAATCAGCCCCAGCATTTT. It yields the protein CASSSSRVSNQPQHF.

The chain recombines TRBV2 with TRBJ1-1, with D tentatively TRBD1 (5 bases). Per the germline V gene, CDR1 is SNHLY and CDR2 is FYNNEI. The CDR3 extends over 15 amino acids. Trimming shortened V by 3 bases and J by 3 bases, and 14 bases separated the two germline ends. CDR3 sequence (DNA): TGTGCCAGCAGTGAGTCAGGGAGTATCTACACTGAAGCTTTCTTT. Translating gives CASSESGSIYTEAFF.

This clone was seen a single time. The chain links TRBV6-5 to TRBJ2-7; D remains ambiguous. This CDR3 region has 13 residues. The germline CDR1 and CDR2 sequences are MNHEY and SVGAGI. V was cut by 8 bases and J by 0 bases, with 11 bases left in between. The CDR3 coding sequence is TGTGCCAGCCGACGCCTCAGCTCCTACGAGCAGTACTTC. Translation: CASRRLSSYEQYF.

The chain links TRBV5-8 to TRBJ2-1, with 12 bases aligning to TRBD2. This CDR3 region has 17 residues. V lost 0 bases, J lost 5 bases, and 6 bases stayed unmatched. The germline V gene has CDR1 SGHTS and CDR2 YDEGEE. The CDR3 nucleotides read TGTGCCAGCAGCTTGGCGCTAGCGGGAGGGCCGCACAATGAGCAGTTCTTC. Protein product: CASSLALAGGPHNEQFF.

V usage is TRBV4-1 and J usage is TRBJ2-1; tentatively, D is TRBD1 (5 bases). CDR1 is MGHRA and CDR2 is YSYEKL in the germline V gene. Trimming cost V 4 bases and J 7 bases, with 11 bases left between them. The CDR3 runs to 13 residues. DNA for the CDR3: TGCGCCAGCAGCCCAGGGCCATGGAATGAGCAGTTCTTC. This encodes CASSPGPWNEQFF.

The chain couples TRBV28 to TRBJ2-3; TRBD2 agrees at 12 bases. This CDR3 spans 14 amino acids. V shed 10 bases and J 6 bases; nucleotides not matched to a gene: 8. Germline V gives CDR1 MDHEN, CDR2 SYDVKM. The CDR3, as DNA: TGTGCCACCGTGACTAGCGGGAGTTGGGATACGCAGTATTTT. This translates into CATVTSGSWDTQYF. Looking up the rest from reference TRBV28 and TRBJ2-3 gives the full variable domain: DVKVTQSSRYLVKRTGEKVFLECVQDMDHENMFWYRQDPGLGLRLIYFSYDVKMKEKGDIPEGYSVSREKKERFSLILESASTNQTSMYLCATVTSGSWDTQYFGPGTRLTVL.